This entry is about one T cell receptor (beta chain). The antigen is undetermined. These data come from a study of early T cells in non-severe SARS-CoV-2 infection. On the study more broadly: The authors sequenced bulk RNA from unsorted whole blood, leaving chains unpaired. Whole-study findings and limits: In VDJdb matching, anti-spike CD8 responses were favored while private and CD4 specificities went missing.

Molecules of cDNA were individually given unique molecular identifiers that were attached to them. MiXCR was run by TCRdb on the 5' RACE reads, yielding one entry per CDR3 protein. The repertoire consists of approximately 70,000 distinct CDR3 sequences, with approximately 13% occurring once and the leading ten covering 2.7%. The specimen was whole blood, collected at baseline. This receptor was obtained from an adult who was a healthcare worker with PCR-confirmed SARS-CoV-2 infection or an uninfected control (not recorded which).

The CDR3 coding sequence is TGTGCCAGCAGTTATGACAGGGGAGATCAGCCCCAGCATTTT. Protein product: CASSYDRGDQPQHF. The V and J genes are TRBV6-2 or TRBV6-3 and TRBJ1-5; 8 nucleotides line up with TRBD1. V lost 3 bases, J lost 5 bases, and 3 bases stayed unmatched. This CDR3 comprises 14 residues. CDR1 and CDR2 from the germline V gene are MNHEY and SVGEGT.